The 10 T cell receptor beta chains reported below all come from one sample, sequenced in a study of blood T cell repertoires in COVID-19. TCRdb's copy holds only in-frame clones and misses some; the assay was immunoSEQ multiplex PCR. The repertoire has under 60,000 clones, roughly nine tenths of them found once; the top ten carry over 1.5%. The sample consisted of peripheral blood. Every receptor here comes from a man in his 60s with acute or convalescent COVID-19.

The chain combines TRBV5-1 with TRBJ2-7; D gene unclear. Germline V gene data show CDR1 as SGHRS and CDR2 as YFSETQ. This CDR3 contains 11 residues. V was clipped by 4 bases and J by 4 bases, with 6 bases between them. This CDR3 is CASSVGYEQYF. In nucleotides, the CDR3 is TGCGCCAGCAGCGTCGGGTACGAGCAGTACTTC.

The rearrangement joins TRBV4-1 to TRBJ1-6, with D unclear. CDR3 length: 17 amino acids. The germline CDR1 and CDR2 sequences are MGHRA and YSYEKL. The V end was cut by 0 bases, the J end by 7 bases, with 16 bases between. CDR3: CASSQDSGFWRNSPLHF. The CDR3 DNA reads as TGCGCCAGCAGCCAAGATTCGGGTTTTTGGCGGAATTCACCCCTCCACTTT.

This sequence joins TRBV6-5 and TRBJ1-5; unclear D gene. CDR3 length: 16 amino acids. V was clipped by 3 bases and J by 2 bases, with 14 bases between them. Germline V gives CDR1 MNHEY, CDR2 SVGAGI. The CDR3 bases are TGTGCCAGCAGTTATAGCTCCGGGATAGGCAATCAGCCCCAGCATTTT. Encoded protein: CASSYSSGIGNQPQHF.

This rearrangement joins TRBV7-2 to TRBJ2-1; 12 bases line up with TRBD2. The CDR3 is 18 residues long. J gave up 6 bases and V 3 bases, and 12 bases lay outside the gene matches. CDR1 and CDR2 (germline): SGHTA, FQGNSA. CDR3 nucleotide sequence: TGTGCCAGCAGCTTTAGGGCCGGGCTAGCGGGGGGGCGCAATGAGCAGTTCTTC. It encodes CASSFRAGLAGGRNEQFF. Full variable domain (outside the CDR3, taken from reference TRBV7-2 and TRBJ2-1): GAGVSQSPSNKVTEKGKDVELRCDPISGHTALYWYRQSLGQGLEFLIYFQGNSAPDKSGLPSDRFSAERTGGSVSTLTIQRTQQEDSAVYLCASSFRAGLAGGRNEQFFGPGTRLTVL.

This rearrangement joins TRBV6-5 to TRBJ1-3, with D perhaps TRBD1 (6 bases). The CDR3 runs 15 residues. Trimming left V 10 bases short and J 0 bases short, with 16 bases between. CDR1 and CDR2 from the germline V gene are MNHEY and SVGAGI. The CDR3 region is CATGRGQGSGNTIYF. The CDR3 bases are TGTGCCACCGGTCGGGGACAAGGCTCTGGAAACACCATATATTTT.

This chain links TRBV18 with TRBJ2-3, with 7 bases lining up with TRBD1. The ends lost 6 bases at V and 0 bases at J; junction bases unmatched: 6. This CDR3 region has 15 residues. CDR1 is KGHSH, CDR2 LQKENI, per germline. CDR3: CASSRDSASTDTQYF. The CDR3 DNA is TGTGCCAGCTCCCGGGACAGTGCTAGCACAGATACGCAGTATTTT. The whole variable domain, filled in from reference TRBV18 and TRBJ2-3, reads NAGVMQNPRHLVRRRGQEARLRCSPMKGHSHVYWYRQLPEEGLKFMVYLQKENIIDESGMPKERFSAEFPKEGPSILRIQQVVRGDSAAYFCASSRDSASTDTQYFGPGTRLTVL.

This rearrangement joins TRBV30 to TRBJ1-2, with TRBD1 matching 8 bases. Germline V gives CDR1 GTSNPN, CDR2 SVGIG (reference sequence). The length of the CDR3 is 15 residues. The ends lost 0 bases at V and 7 bases at J; junction bases unmatched: 10. DNA of the CDR3: TGTGCCTGGAGTGTACCAGACAGGGGATATCGTGGCTACACCTTC. Its translation: CAWSVPDRGYRGYTF.

This chain joins TRBV6-5 and TRBJ2-7; D possibly corresponds to TRBD1 (6 bases). The length of the CDR3 is 14 residues. From germline, CDR1 is MNHEY and CDR2 SVGAGI. Trimming took off 4 bases at V and 2 bases at J, with 12 bases between the two ends. DNA of the CDR3: TGTGCCAGCAGTTCACAGGGTGGGGCCTACGAGCAGTACTTC. The encoded protein is CASSSQGGAYEQYF.

The chain couples TRBV18 to TRBJ1-2; possible D gene TRBD1, 6 bases. Per germline, CDR1 KGHSH and CDR2 LQKENI. This CDR3 region has 12 residues. V was cut by 7 bases and J by 8 bases, with 14 bases left in between. CDR3 coding DNA: TGTGCCAGCTACGAACAGGGCAGCGGCTACACCTTC. Encoded protein: CASYEQGSGYTF.

The CDR3 sequence: CASSLVGEVGYTF. The CDR3 bases are TGTGCCAGCAGCTTAGTCGGGGAAGTTGGCTACACCTTC. The chain has TRBV7-2 and TRBJ1-2; D gene uncertain. The V end lost 1 base, the J end lost 7 bases, and 10 bases lay between the germline ends. The CDR3 is made up of 13 amino acids. Germline V gene lookup returns CDR1 SGHTA and CDR2 FQGNSA.